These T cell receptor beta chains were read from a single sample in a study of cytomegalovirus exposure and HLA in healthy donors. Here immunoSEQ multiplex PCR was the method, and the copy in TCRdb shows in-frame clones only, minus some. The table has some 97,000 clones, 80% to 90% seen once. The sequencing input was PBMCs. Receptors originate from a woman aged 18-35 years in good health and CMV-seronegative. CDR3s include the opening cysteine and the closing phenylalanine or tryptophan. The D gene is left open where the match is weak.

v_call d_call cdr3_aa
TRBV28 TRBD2 CASIKSGKRDNEQFF
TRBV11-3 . CASSLEFDLSTPSNTEAFF
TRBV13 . CASSSPPGGELFF
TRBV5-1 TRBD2 CASSPRPRGASTDTQYF
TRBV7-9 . CASSFGGVRANYEQYF
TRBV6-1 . CASRLRRDSYEQYF
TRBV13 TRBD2 CASSLEVAGVNEQFF
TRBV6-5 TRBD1 CASREQGGDTIYF
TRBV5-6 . CASSFARPEGGNQPQHF
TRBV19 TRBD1 CASSIKNPPGRQGYEQYF
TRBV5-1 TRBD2 CASIGTSGSGEGTGELFF
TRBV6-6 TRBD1 CASSYSGTGPGNTIYF
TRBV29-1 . CSVVGTTYPGELFF
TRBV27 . CASSPKRPGHTYEQYF
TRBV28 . CASSSPGTHFTGELFF
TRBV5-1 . CASSPTSWGETQYF
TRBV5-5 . CASSLAAAGYNEQFF
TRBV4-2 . CASSQEGGLGYNEQFF
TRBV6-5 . CASSYEANSYEQYF
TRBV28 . CASKSQGSQETQYF
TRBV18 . CASSPHREVNEKLFF
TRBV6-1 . CASREIVAGYYGYTF
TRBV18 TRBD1 CASSPGTGTYNEQFF
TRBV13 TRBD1 CASSDQQGSFPYEQYF
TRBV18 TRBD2 CASSPPGTSGETQYF
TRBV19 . CASSILFPSYEQYF
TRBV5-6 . CASSHGGMGVYGYTF
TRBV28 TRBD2 CASSPHTAGGGTDTQYF
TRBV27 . CASTRMGSYEQYF
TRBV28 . CASSTPSTDTQYF
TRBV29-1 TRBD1 CSVEGEQGASSYEQYF
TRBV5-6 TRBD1 CASSPWRGLNTEAFF
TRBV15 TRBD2 CATSRDRGLAGEGFF
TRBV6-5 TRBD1 CASSYGTGEITEAFF
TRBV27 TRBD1 CASRGTAGDTQYF
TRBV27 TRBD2 CASSPGTSSLSNEQFF
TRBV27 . CASSSGTTTDTQYF
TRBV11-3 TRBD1 CASSPQQGTGGELFF
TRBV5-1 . CASGSGWLSSTDTQYF
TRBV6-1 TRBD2 CATSTSAQETQYF
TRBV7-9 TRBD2 CASSRTSGRHTDTQYF
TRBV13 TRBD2 CASSLEASGGYNEQFF
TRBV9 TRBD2 CASSVTSGAYNEQFF
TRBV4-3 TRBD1 CASSQDPFRDRDGTGELFF
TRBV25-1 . CASSELDEGRVGEQFF
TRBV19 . CASSAGSHTEAFF
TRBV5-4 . CASSLDPGQKPQHF
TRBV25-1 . CASSDHSRLYEQYF
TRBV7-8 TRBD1 CASSPNRGAGANVLTF
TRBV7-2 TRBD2 CASSPSGSSYEQYF
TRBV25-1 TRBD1 CASSGLMSGTGSNEQYF
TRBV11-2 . CASSFGANEKLFF
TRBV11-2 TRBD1 CASSRRANRGGEKLFF
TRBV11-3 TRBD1 CASSVGQGVHQPQHF
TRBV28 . CASRPEGRGIQETQYF
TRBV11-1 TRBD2 CASSRLAAGSPGELFF
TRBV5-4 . CASSQRLTSSTDTQYF
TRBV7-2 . CASSPDLGRDRGYTF
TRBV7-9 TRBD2 CASSFRTSGYNEQFF
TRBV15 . CATSSGPGLAAGAFF